This paragraph covers one T cell receptor (beta chain) sequence. The data were taken from a study of blood T cell repertoires in COVID-19. Germline V lookup: CDR1 KGHDR, CDR2 SFDVKD. The V end lost 4 bases, the J end lost 5 bases, and 15 bases lay between the germline ends. This CDR3 contains 15 residues. Assay used: immunoSEQ multiplex PCR; TCRdb lists only in-frame clones, some missing. The sample has approximately 150,000 clones, roughly 80% seen once. The sequence was obtained from a man aged 45-65 years with active or convalescent COVID-19. The chain recombines TRBV24-1 with TRBJ2-3; D is perhaps TRBD2 (6 bases). Sequencing was carried out using peripheral blood. The CDR3 here is CATSDLAATGDTQYF. CDR3 DNA sequence: TGTGCCACCAGTGACTTAGCGGCCACGGGAGATACGCAGTATTTT.